This TCR beta chain was identified in a study of blood T cell repertoires in COVID-19. The overall study: T cells, B-cell-depleted T cells, or PBMCs provided the cDNA or gDNA that served as material.

The protocol was immunoSEQ multiplex PCR, while the TCRdb copy is restricted to in-frame clones and leaves out a portion. The data contain roughly 150,000 clones, approximately 80% of them singletons. Donors were grouped by their self-reported clinical history. Sequences were obtained from PBMCs or T cells enriched from blood (not recorded which). The receptor comes from a man aged 70-80 years who had been exposed to COVID-19.

This chain's CDR3 is CASSTAGASRGEQYF. For the CDR3, the DNA is TGTGCCAGCAGCACTGCCGGGGCGTCGCGGGGCGAGCAGTACTTC. The gene calls are TRBV7-2 and TRBJ2-7; D is possibly TRBD2 (6 bases). Germline V gives CDR1 SGHTA, CDR2 FQGNSA. Trimming shortened V by 5 bases and J by 6 bases, and 20 bases separated the two germline ends. CDR3 length equals 15 residues. Drawing the rest from reference TRBV7-2 and TRBJ2-7, the complete variable domain is GAGVSQSPSNKVTEKGKDVELRCDPISGHTALYWYRQSLGQGLEFLIYFQGNSAPDKSGLPSDRFSAERTGGSVSTLTIQRTQQEDSAVYLCASSTAGASRGEQYFGPGTRLTVT.